A single TCR beta chain is shown here with its context. Its target is unknown. CDR3 length: 17 amino acids. Unmatched junction bases numbered 8, after V lost 0 bases and J lost 5 bases. Every bulk PBMC sample received the same 350 ng of DNA. Sequencing used immunoSEQ multiplex PCR; TCRdb keeps in-frame clones, though not all of them. The sample lists more than 10,000 clones; roughly 81% were seen once. This sample is part of a study of blood T cell dynamics during melanoma immunotherapy. The time point denotes: pre-treatment baseline. Patients with prior systemic cancer treatment, concomitant immunosuppressants, or other active malignancies were excluded. General study points: At W3, later disease-control patients showed bifurcated PBMC repertoire changes, unlike progressors. Whether repertoire-driving clones were melanoma-specific could not be determined.

The sequence derives from a human donor with melanoma. The chain combines TRBV23-1 with TRBJ2-3, with 10 bases matching TRBD1. TRBV23-1 is an ORF, and what it does is uncertain. The sample here was blood, taken from a patient treated with checkpoint blockade. The DNA for the CDR3 is TGCGCCAGCAGTCAATCCCCACGACAGGGGGCATTAGATACGCAGTATTTT. Translated, it gives CASSQSPRQGALDTQYF.